The next 3 T cell receptor beta chains were all read from a single sample in a study of blood T cell repertoires in COVID-19. Assay used: immunoSEQ multiplex PCR; TCRdb lists only in-frame clones, some missing. The sample holds roughly 87,000 clones, approximately 88% seen once. Sequencing was performed on peripheral blood. The receptors were gathered from a man in his sixties with acute or convalescent COVID-19.

CDR3 in amino acids: CASSIVGGTYTF. CDR3 sequence (DNA): TGTGCCAGTAGTATAGTGGGGGGGACCTACACCTTC. The chain joins TRBV19 to TRBJ1-2, with a possible D match to TRBD1 (5 bases). V was pared by 1 base and J by 10 bases, with 10 bases between. Germline CDR1 reads LNHDA; CDR2 reads SQIVND (reference sequence). CDR3 length: 12 residues.

The chain employs TRBV10-3 and TRBJ1-2; no clear D gene. Trimming took 0 bases from V and 6 from J, leaving 8 bases between them. Germline CDR1 is ENHRY and CDR2 is SYGVKD. This CDR3 spans 13 amino acids. In DNA, the CDR3 is TGTGCCATCAGTGAGTCGAGCGGGGATGGCTACACCTTC. It codes for CAISESSGDGYTF.

The chain is built from TRBV9 and TRBJ1-6; 8 bases agree with TRBD1. Germline V gene lookup returns CDR1 SGDLS and CDR2 YYNGEE. The CDR3 is made up of 16 amino acids. V dropped 0 bases and J dropped 10; count of bases not matched to a gene: 9. CDR3 sequence (DNA): TGTGCCAGCAGCGTAGAACAGGGGGGATCGGAATCACCCCTCCACTTT. Protein sequence: CASSVEQGGSESPLHF.